This is a list of T cell receptor beta chains from one sample in a study of radiation and T cells in renal cell carcinoma. Produced via immunoSEQ multiplex PCR; TCRdb's table is partial and in-frame only. The sample has 110,000 to 150,000 clones, approximately 82% seen once. This specimen consisted of blood, obtained from a patient whose treatment included radiotherapy and nephrectomy. The receptors originated from a woman aged 45-60 years with renal cell carcinoma. Both conserved end residues are part of each CDR3. D genes are given only for firm matches. Size values are once, few and many counts, or a class for expanded clones, and some rows have none.

CASSEEPLTGYGYTF,TGTGCCAGCAGTGAAGAGCCCCTGACGGGCTATGGCTACACCTTC,TRBJ1-2,15,few,NA,TRBV25-1
CAPGRLGSNQPQHF,TGCGCACCAGGGCGTTTAGGTAGCAATCAGCCCCAGCATTTT,TRBJ1-5,14,NA,NA,TRBV27
CASTRQGPRSGNTIYF,TGTGCCAGCACCCGACAGGGGCCACGCTCTGGAAACACCATATATTTT,TRBJ1-3,16,once,TRBD1,TRBV5-4
CASSLGQAQEQYF,TGTGCCAGCAGTTTGGGGCAGGCTCAAGAGCAGTACTTC,TRBJ2-7,13,few,NA,TRBV28
CASSYSPRQGEEQYF,TGTGCCAGCAGTTACTCCCCGAGACAGGGTGAGGAGCAGTACTTC,TRBJ2-7,15,NA,TRBD1,TRBV6-6
CASSMGPDTEAFF,TGTGCCAGTAGTATGGGGCCAGACACTGAAGCTTTCTTT,TRBJ1-1,13,NA,NA,TRBV19
CASRPTGELLGYTF,TGTGCCAGCAGACCGACAGGGGAGCTGTTAGGCTACACCTTC,TRBJ1-2,14,NA,TRBD1,TRBV2
CASSLTRGPYEQYF,TGTGCCAGCAGCCTCACTCGGGGGCCCTACGAGCAGTACTTC,TRBJ2-7,14,NA,NA,TRBV11-3
CASSETGQGTYEQYF,TGTGCCAGCAGCGAAACGGGACAGGGGACCTACGAGCAGTACTTC,TRBJ2-7,15,NA,TRBD1,TRBV5-6
CASRTGTGDGNTIYF,TGTGCCAGCAGAACCGGGACAGGGGATGGAAACACCATATATTTT,TRBJ1-3,15,NA,TRBD1,TRBV6-5
CASSYPGGVEGGELFF,TGTGCCAGCAGTTACCCCGGGGGGGTTGAGGGCGGGGAGCTGTTTTTT,TRBJ2-2,16,NA,TRBD2,TRBV6-5
CASSEYRGPGANVLTF,TGTGCCAGCAGTGAATATCGGGGACCTGGGGCCAACGTCCTGACTTTC,TRBJ2-6,16,NA,NA,TRBV6-1
CSVVVQGGIDEQYF,TGCAGCGTTGTTGTCCAGGGGGGCATTGACGAGCAGTACTTC,TRBJ2-7,14,NA,NA,TRBV29-1
CASSEQAGTEAFF,TGCGCCAGCAGTGAGCAGGCTGGCACTGAAGCTTTCTTT,TRBJ1-1,13,few,NA,TRBV10-1
CASSDTPGGVRYEQYF,TGCGCCAGCAGCGATACGCCAGGAGGCGTTCGGTACGAGCAGTACTTC,TRBJ2-7,16,NA,NA,TRBV10-1
CASSYTNEQFF,TGTGCCAGCAGTTACACCAATGAGCAGTTCTTC,TRBJ2-1,11,NA,NA,TRBV6-5
CASNLGTSGRAHNEQFF,TGCGCCAGCAACCTAGGGACTAGCGGGAGGGCCCACAATGAGCAGTTCTTC,TRBJ2-1,17,NA,TRBD2,TRBV10-1
CASSPLGNNSPLHF,TGTGCCAGCAGCCCATTGGGGAATAATTCACCCCTCCACTTT,TRBJ1-6,14,NA,NA,TRBV9
CASSYWASGNNEQFF,TGTGCCAGCAGTTATTGGGCTAGCGGGAACAATGAGCAGTTCTTC,TRBJ2-1,15,NA,TRBD2,TRBV6-5
CSARDPEAFF,TGCAGTGCTAGGGATCCTGAAGCTTTCTTT,TRBJ1-1,10,few,NA,TRBV20-1
CAIGRQGSYEQYF,TGTGCCATCGGACGACAGGGCTCCTACGAGCAGTACTTC,TRBJ2-7,13,NA,TRBD1,TRBV10-3
CASRPRTGNQPQHF,TGTGCCAGCAGACCGCGGACAGGCAATCAGCCCCAGCATTTT,TRBJ1-5,14,NA,NA,TRBV6-5
CASKGGSYGYTF,TGTGCCAGCAAGGGGGGCAGCTATGGCTACACCTTC,TRBJ1-2,12,NA,NA,TRBV6-1
CAWSAGEDQPQHF,TGTGCCTGGAGCGCAGGGGAGGATCAGCCCCAGCATTTT,TRBJ1-5,13,NA,NA,TRBV30
CASSLGQGSKNIQYF,TGTGCCAGCAGCTTGGGACAGGGTTCCAAAAACATTCAGTACTTC,TRBJ2-4,15,NA,TRBD1,TRBV7-2
CAISDGSGGAIEQYF,TGTGCCATCAGTGATGGTAGCGGGGGGGCCATCGAGCAGTACTTC,TRBJ2-7,15,NA,TRBD2,TRBV10-3
CASSEAGGESYTF,TGTGCCAGCAGTGAAGCCGGGGGTGAGAGCTACACCTTC,TRBJ1-2,13,few,NA,TRBV6-1
CASSQTSGISDTQYF,TGCGCCAGCAGCCAAACTAGCGGGATATCAGATACGCAGTATTTT,TRBJ2-3,15,NA,TRBD2,TRBV4-1
CASNSYQGRQPQHF,TGTGCCAGTAACTCCTATCAGGGGAGACAGCCCCAGCATTTT,TRBJ1-5,14,NA,NA,TRBV19
CASFQGPNTEAFF,TGCGCCAGCTTTCAGGGGCCGAACACTGAAGCTTTCTTT,TRBJ1-1,13,NA,NA,TRBV5-1
CASSLVGQGAVGNTIYF,TGTGCCAGCAGCTTAGTTGGGCAGGGGGCTGTTGGAAACACCATATATTTT,TRBJ1-3,17,NA,TRBD1,TRBV7-2
CASSSGTSGANVLTF,TGTGCCAGCAGTTCAGGGACATCTGGGGCCAACGTCCTGACTTTC,TRBJ2-6,15,NA,NA,TRBV28
CSVVGDRSSYNEQFF,TGCAGCGTTGTGGGGGACAGGAGCTCCTACAATGAGCAGTTCTTC,TRBJ2-1,15,few,TRBD1,TRBV29-1
CSASEGVMNTEAFF,TGCAGCGCCTCCGAGGGAGTCATGAACACTGAAGCTTTCTTT,TRBJ1-1,14,NA,NA,TRBV29-1
CAWSTSGGANIQYF,TGTGCCTGGAGTACTAGCGGGGGGGCTAACATTCAGTACTTC,TRBJ2-4,14,NA,TRBD2,TRBV30
CAIRTRGQTGNTIYF,TGTGCCATCCGGACCAGGGGGCAAACTGGAAACACCATATATTTT,TRBJ1-3,15,NA,TRBD1,TRBV10-3
CASSADRGDTEAFF,TGTGCCAGCAGCGCGGACAGGGGCGACACTGAAGCTTTCTTT,TRBJ1-1,14,NA,TRBD1,TRBV6-1
CASRGAGSQPQHF,TGTGCCAGCAGAGGAGCGGGGTCTCAGCCCCAGCATTTT,TRBJ1-5,13,NA,NA,TRBV6-5
CASNLGVQSTDTQYF,TGTGCCAGCAATCTGGGGGTGCAGAGCACAGATACGCAGTATTTT,TRBJ2-3,15,NA,NA,TRBV2
CASSYEGFYGYTF,TGTGCCAGCAGTTACGAGGGTTTCTATGGCTACACCTTC,TRBJ1-2,13,NA,NA,TRBV6-6
CASVPPTEENYGYTF,TGTGCCAGCGTCCCTCCGACAGAAGAAAACTATGGCTACACCTTC,TRBJ1-2,15,NA,NA,TRBV6-6
CASSIGQGKGNQPQHF,TGTGCCAGTAGTATAGGGCAGGGGAAAGGCAATCAGCCCCAGCATTTT,TRBJ1-5,16,NA,NA,TRBV19
CASSLEQESEQYF,TGCGCCAGCAGCCTAGAACAGGAGAGCGAGCAGTACTTC,TRBJ2-7,13,few,NA,TRBV4-3
CSVITGIEQFF,TGCAGCGTCATAACAGGGATTGAGCAGTTCTTC,TRBJ2-1,11,NA,NA,TRBV29-1
CASSLSGKADTQYF,TGCGCCAGCAGCCTTAGCGGGAAAGCAGATACGCAGTATTTT,TRBJ2-3,14,once,TRBD2,TRBV4-1
CASSPGMGVRTGELFF,TGTGCCAGCTCCCCCGGGATGGGAGTCCGAACCGGGGAGCTGTTTTTT,TRBJ2-2,16,once,NA,TRBV18
CASSYSGTGGNTIYF,TGTGCCAGCAGTTACTCAGGGACAGGTGGAAACACCATATATTTT,TRBJ1-3,15,NA,TRBD1,TRBV6-5
CASSQSFSAPWDNEQFF,TGCGCCAGCAGCCAATCATTCTCCGCCCCGTGGGACAATGAGCAGTTCTTC,TRBJ2-1,17,NA,NA,TRBV4-3
CASRDDRVQPQHF,TGTGCCAGCAGGGACGACCGGGTGCAGCCCCAGCATTTT,TRBJ1-5,13,NA,NA,TRBV2
CASLQRGARPIEQYF,TGTGCCAGCCTGCAGAGAGGGGCCCGCCCAATCGAGCAGTACTTC,TRBJ2-7,15,NA,NA,TRBV7-8